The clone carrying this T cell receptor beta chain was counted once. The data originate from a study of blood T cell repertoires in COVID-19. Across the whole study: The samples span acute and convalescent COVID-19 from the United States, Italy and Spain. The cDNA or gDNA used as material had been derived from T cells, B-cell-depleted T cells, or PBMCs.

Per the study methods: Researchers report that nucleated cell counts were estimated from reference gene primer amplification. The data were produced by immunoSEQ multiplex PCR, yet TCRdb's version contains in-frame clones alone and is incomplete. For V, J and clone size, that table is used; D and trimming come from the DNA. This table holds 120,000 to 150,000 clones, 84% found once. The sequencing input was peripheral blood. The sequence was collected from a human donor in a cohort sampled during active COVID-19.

CDR3 sequence reads: CASQLEVGRLETQYF. The CDR3 region has the DNA TGTGCCAGCCAACTGGAGGTTGGGAGACTAGAGACCCAGTACTTC. The chain recombines TRBV6-5 with TRBJ2-5, with D possibly matching TRBD2 (5 bases). The CDR3 has 15 amino acids. Germline V lookup: CDR1 MNHEY, CDR2 SVGAGI. The ends were cut back, 8 bases at V and 4 bases at J, with 20 bases in the middle.